This is a list of T cell receptor beta chains from one sample in a study of blood T cell repertoires in COVID-19. TCRdb's table, derived via immunoSEQ multiplex PCR, lists solely in-frame clones and lacks some. The sample lists fewer than 250,000 clones; about 88% were seen once. Sequenced input: peripheral blood. Receptors were obtained from a man in his sixties or seventies with acute or convalescent COVID-19. Each CDR3 is given with its conserved first and last residue. Each record gives: V gene, D gene, J gene, clone size, CDR3 protein, CDR3 DNA. D genes are given only for firm matches. Some rows have no size entry. The others give once, few or many, or a class for an expanded clone.

>TRBV7-2|-|TRBJ2-1|-
CASSLSRGFNNEQFF
TGTGCCAGCAGCTTAAGCAGGGGATTTAACAATGAGCAGTTCTTC
>TRBV5-4|TRBD2|TRBJ2-1|-
CASSPPGLAGMYEQFF
TGTGCCAGCAGCCCCCCAGGGCTAGCGGGAATGTATGAGCAGTTCTTC
>TRBV7-3|-|TRBJ1-5|-
CASSLGQSQPQHF
TGTGCCAGCAGCTTAGGGCAGTCTCAGCCCCAGCATTTT
>TRBV6-5|-|TRBJ2-5|-
CASLTSPRRETQYF
TGTGCCAGCCTTACCTCTCCGAGGAGGGAGACCCAGTACTTC
>TRBV10-3|-|TRBJ2-1|-
CATGLQYNEQFF
TGTGCCACCGGTCTTCAATACAATGAGCAGTTCTTC
>TRBV27|TRBD2|TRBJ2-7|-
CASSLLGTSGSFTYEQYF
TGTGCCAGCAGTTTATTGGGGACTAGCGGGAGTTTTACCTACGAGCAGTACTTC
>TRBV15|TRBD2|TRBJ2-3|-
CATSTSGRADTQYF
TGTGCCACCAGCACCAGCGGGAGGGCAGATACGCAGTATTTT
>TRBV19|TRBD1|TRBJ1-1|-
CATQGVTTEAFF
TGTGCCACCCAGGGGGTTACGACTGAAGCTTTCTTT
>TRBV7-3|-|TRBJ2-1|-
CASSSDAGYNEQFF
TGTGCCAGCAGCTCGGATGCAGGTTACAATGAGCAGTTCTTC
>TRBV5-1|-|TRBJ1-1|once
CASSTDPGGTEAFF
TGCGCCAGCAGCACCGACCCGGGGGGCACTGAAGCTTTCTTT
>TRBV18|TRBD1|TRBJ1-2|-
CASSRVTGTGGRSSYGYTF
TGTGCCAGCTCGCGAGTTACCGGGACAGGGGGACGGTCGTCTTATGGCTACACCTTC
>TRBV7-6|TRBD2|TRBJ2-5|-
CASSLANWGGQETQYF
TGTGCCAGCAGCTTAGCGAATTGGGGGGGACAAGAGACCCAGTACTTC
>TRBV2|TRBD1|TRBJ2-7|-
CASSESGGEQYF
TGTGCCAGCAGTGAATCAGGGGGCGAGCAGTACTTC
>TRBV21-1|-|TRBJ1-5|-
CASSIHLRDSHQPQHF
TGTGCCAGCAGCATCCACCTCCGGGACAGTCATCAGCCCCAGCATTTT
>TRBV5-6|TRBD1|TRBJ1-5|-
CASSLGQGVGQPQHF
TGTGCCAGCAGCTTGGGACAGGGAGTTGGTCAGCCCCAGCATTTT
>TRBV3-1/TRBV3-2|-|TRBJ1-1|few
CASSQPGVGTEAFF
TGTGCCAGCAGCCAACCGGGGGTCGGCACTGAAGCTTTCTTT
>TRBV5-1|TRBD1|TRBJ2-7|-
CASSRQGADEQYF
TGCGCCAGCAGCCGACAGGGGGCTGACGAGCAGTACTTC
>TRBV5-6|TRBD2|TRBJ2-2|-
CASSLARLAGNTGELFF
TGTGCCAGCAGCTTGGCCCGGCTAGCGGGGAACACCGGGGAGCTGTTTTTT
>TRBV19|TRBD1|TRBJ1-5|-
CASSIDRVSNQPQHF
TGTGCCAGTAGTATTGACAGGGTCAGCAATCAGCCCCAGCATTTT
>TRBV24-1|-|TRBJ2-7|-
CATSDSTAGSYEQYF
TGTGCCACCAGTGATTCCACGGCAGGATCCTACGAGCAGTACTTC
>TRBV2|-|TRBJ2-3|-
CASSEASSITQYF
TGTGCCAGCAGTGAAGCGAGTTCGATTACGCAGTATTTT
>TRBV27|TRBD2|TRBJ2-7|-
CASSLAGAPYEQYF
TGTGCCAGCAGCCTAGCGGGAGCCCCCTACGAGCAGTACTTC
>TRBV12-3/TRBV12-4|-|TRBJ1-1|-
CASSLAGGQRAFF
TGTGCCAGCAGTTTAGCGGGGGGGCAGAGGGCTTTCTTT
>TRBV5-1|-|TRBJ1-2|-
CASSLGKTGYGYTF
TGCGCCAGCAGCTTGGGAAAGACTGGCTATGGCTACACCTTC
>TRBV11-3|-|TRBJ2-1|-
CASSVNRKDEQFF
TGTGCCAGCAGCGTCAACAGGAAGGATGAGCAGTTCTTC
>TRBV6-5|-|TRBJ1-1|-
CASSFGRGNTEAFF
TGTGCCAGCAGTTTTGGACGGGGGAACACTGAAGCTTTCTTT
>TRBV10-3|TRBD1|TRBJ1-1|-
CAIRGTGENTEAFF
TGTGCCATCAGGGGGACAGGGGAGAACACTGAAGCTTTCTTT
>TRBV7-2|TRBD1|TRBJ1-1|-
CASKQGMNTEAFF
TGTGCCAGTAAACAGGGGATGAACACTGAAGCTTTCTTT
>TRBV6-2/TRBV6-3|-|TRBJ2-5|-
CASSLGGQETQYF
TGTGCCAGCAGTCTCGGGGGTCAAGAGACCCAGTACTTC
>TRBV5-1|TRBD2|TRBJ2-3|-
CASRRGTSGRAPLTDTQYF
TGCGCCAGCAGGCGTGGCACTAGCGGGAGGGCCCCCCTCACAGATACGCAGTATTTT
>TRBV7-9|-|TRBJ1-1|once
CASSSDSWNTEAFF
TGTGCCAGCAGCTCGGACAGTTGGAACACTGAAGCTTTCTTT
>TRBV30|TRBD2|TRBJ2-1|-
CAWSVTSGGWGNEQFF
TGTGCCTGGAGTGTAACTAGCGGGGGTTGGGGCAATGAGCAGTTCTTC
>TRBV2|TRBD2|TRBJ2-1|once
CASTVAGVEYNEQFF
TGTGCCAGCACCGTAGCGGGAGTGGAATACAATGAGCAGTTCTTC
>TRBV24-1|TRBD1|TRBJ2-1|-
CATSEADRPHEQFF
TGTGCCACCAGTGAGGCGGACAGGCCCCATGAGCAGTTCTTC
>TRBV19|TRBD1|TRBJ1-5|-
CASTIRDRGRVQPQHF
TGTGCCAGTACCATCCGGGACAGGGGGCGTGTGCAGCCCCAGCATTTT
>TRBV6-6|-|TRBJ1-1|-
CASSRGVGNTEAFF
TGTGCCAGTAGTCGAGGAGTTGGAAACACTGAAGCTTTCTTT
>TRBV15|-|TRBJ1-1|-
CATSRTGTPGTEAFF
TGTGCCACCAGCAGAACCGGGACACCGGGGACTGAAGCTTTCTTT
>TRBV19|TRBD1|TRBJ2-1|-
CATTLGQGRYNEQFF
TGTGCCACTACCCTCGGACAGGGGAGGTACAATGAGCAGTTCTTC
>TRBV30|-|TRBJ2-2|few
CAWNLRQSGGELFF
TGTGCCTGGAACCTACGACAGTCCGGCGGGGAGCTGTTTTTT
>TRBV24-1|-|TRBJ2-3|few
CATSDYTDTQYF
TGTGCCACCAGTGACTATACAGATACGCAGTATTTT
>TRBV6-6|-|TRBJ2-2|-
CASSPIPRTANTGELFF
TGTGCCAGCAGTCCCATACCCCGGACAGCGAACACCGGGGAGCTGTTTTTT
>TRBV3-1/TRBV3-2|TRBD1|TRBJ2-6|-
CASSRTGPTGANVLTF
TGTGCCAGCAGCAGGACAGGCCCCACTGGGGCCAACGTCCTGACTTTC
>TRBV12-3/TRBV12-4|-|TRBJ1-4|-
CASSWGANEKLFF
TGTGCCAGCAGTTGGGGGGCTAATGAAAAACTGTTTTTT
>TRBV28|-|TRBJ1-2|once
CASSSEVWAGYTF
TGTGCCAGCAGTTCCGAAGTCTGGGCTGGCTACACCTTC
>TRBV18|-|TRBJ2-2|-
CASSPKSTGELFF
TGTGCCAGCTCACCGAAGAGCACCGGGGAGCTGTTTTTT
>TRBV2|TRBD2|TRBJ2-7|-
CASSLLAGGFDEQYF
TGTGCCAGCAGTCTACTAGCGGGAGGTTTCGACGAGCAGTACTTC
>TRBV6-5|-|TRBJ1-1|-
CASGGSENTEAFF
TGTGCCAGTGGAGGGAGTGAGAACACTGAAGCTTTCTTT
>TRBV28|-|TRBJ2-2|-
CASRPTGRTNTGELFF
TGTGCCAGCAGGCCCACGGGAAGAACTAACACCGGGGAGCTGTTTTTT
>TRBV5-1|-|TRBJ2-1|-
CASSPEYNEQFF
TGCGCCAGCAGCCCCGAGTACAATGAGCAGTTCTTC
>TRBV5-1|TRBD1|TRBJ2-5|-
CASSLLGTGGVETQYF
TGCGCCAGCAGCTTGCTAGGGACAGGGGGCGTGGAGACCCAGTACTTC
>TRBV25-1|TRBD2|TRBJ2-7|-
CASSDPAGGPYEQYF
TGTGCCAGCAGTGATCCAGCGGGAGGGCCCTACGAGCAGTACTTC
>TRBV7-3|TRBD2|TRBJ2-3|-
CASSLRGGRSVDTQYF
TGTGCCAGCAGCTTAAGGGGCGGGAGGAGCGTAGATACGCAGTATTTT
>TRBV19|-|TRBJ1-5|few
CASSIGLVQPQHF
TGTGCCAGTAGTATAGGGCTGGTTCAGCCCCAGCATTTT